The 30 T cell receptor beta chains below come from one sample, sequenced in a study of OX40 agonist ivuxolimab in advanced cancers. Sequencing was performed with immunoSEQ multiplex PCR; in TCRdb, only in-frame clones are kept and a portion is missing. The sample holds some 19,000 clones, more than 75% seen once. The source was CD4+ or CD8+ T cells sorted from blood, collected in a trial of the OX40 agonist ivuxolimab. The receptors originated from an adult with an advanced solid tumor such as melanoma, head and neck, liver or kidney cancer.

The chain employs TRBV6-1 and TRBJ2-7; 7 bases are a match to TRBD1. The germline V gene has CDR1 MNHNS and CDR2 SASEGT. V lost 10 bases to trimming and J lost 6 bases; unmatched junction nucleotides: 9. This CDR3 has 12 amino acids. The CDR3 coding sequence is TGTGCCATCCAACAGGGGACCGGCGAGCAGTACTTC. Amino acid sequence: CAIQQGTGEQYF.

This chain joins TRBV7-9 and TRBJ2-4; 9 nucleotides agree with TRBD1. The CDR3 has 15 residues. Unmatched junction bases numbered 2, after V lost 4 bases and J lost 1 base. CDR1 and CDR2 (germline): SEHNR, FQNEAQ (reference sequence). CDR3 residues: CASSWDRDAKNIQYF. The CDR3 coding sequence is TGTGCCAGCAGCTGGGACAGGGATGCCAAAAACATTCAGTACTTC.

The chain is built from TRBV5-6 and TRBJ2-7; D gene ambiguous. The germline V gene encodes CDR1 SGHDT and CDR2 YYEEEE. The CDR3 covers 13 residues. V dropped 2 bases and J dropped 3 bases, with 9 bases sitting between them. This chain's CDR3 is CASSFDRNYEQYF. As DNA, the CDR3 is TGTGCCAGCAGCTTTGATCGAAACTACGAGCAGTACTTC.

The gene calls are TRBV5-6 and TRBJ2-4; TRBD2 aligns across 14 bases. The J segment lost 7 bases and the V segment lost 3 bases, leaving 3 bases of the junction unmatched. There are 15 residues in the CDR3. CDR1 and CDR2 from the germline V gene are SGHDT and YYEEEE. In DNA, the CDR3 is TGTGCCAGCAGCTCCGGGACTAGCGGGAGCAACATTCAGTACTTC. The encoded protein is CASSSGTSGSNIQYF.

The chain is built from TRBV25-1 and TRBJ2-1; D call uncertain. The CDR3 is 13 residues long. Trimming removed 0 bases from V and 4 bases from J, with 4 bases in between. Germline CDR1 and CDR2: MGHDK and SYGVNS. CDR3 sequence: CASSEYLYNEQFF. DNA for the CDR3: TGTGCCAGCAGTGAATATCTTTACAATGAGCAGTTCTTC.

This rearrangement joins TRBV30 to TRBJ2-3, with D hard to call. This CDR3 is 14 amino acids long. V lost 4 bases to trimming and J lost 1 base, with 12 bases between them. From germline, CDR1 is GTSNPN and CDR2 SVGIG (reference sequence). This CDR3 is CAWMPVSGTDTQYF. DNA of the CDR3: TGTGCCTGGATGCCCGTGTCTGGCACAGATACGCAGTATTTT.

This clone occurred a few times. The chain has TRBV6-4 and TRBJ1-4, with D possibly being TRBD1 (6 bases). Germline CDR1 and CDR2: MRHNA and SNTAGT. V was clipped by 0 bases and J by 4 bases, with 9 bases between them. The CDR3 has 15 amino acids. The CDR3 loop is CASSDSGGRNEKLFF. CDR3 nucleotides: TGTGCCAGCAGTGACTCCGGGGGCCGTAATGAAAAACTGTTTTTT.

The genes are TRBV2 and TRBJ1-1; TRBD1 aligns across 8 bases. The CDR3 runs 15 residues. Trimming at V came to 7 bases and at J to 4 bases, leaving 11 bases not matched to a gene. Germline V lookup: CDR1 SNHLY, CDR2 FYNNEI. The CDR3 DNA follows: TGTGCCAGCACCTCTGGACAGGGAAGGCCCACTGAAGCTTTCTTT. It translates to CASTSGQGRPTEAFF.

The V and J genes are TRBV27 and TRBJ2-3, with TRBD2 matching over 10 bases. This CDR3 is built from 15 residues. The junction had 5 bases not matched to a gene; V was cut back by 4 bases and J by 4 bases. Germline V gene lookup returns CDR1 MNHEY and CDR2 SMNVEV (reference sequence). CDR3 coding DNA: TGTGCCAGCAGTTCCCTAGCGGGAGCAGCAGATACGCAGTATTTT. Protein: CASSSLAGAADTQYF.

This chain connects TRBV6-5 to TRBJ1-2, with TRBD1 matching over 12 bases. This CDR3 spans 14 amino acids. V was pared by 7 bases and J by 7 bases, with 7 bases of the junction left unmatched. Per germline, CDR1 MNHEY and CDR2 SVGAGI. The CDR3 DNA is TGTGCCAGCACTTGGTTGGGACAGGGGGCTGGCTACACCTTC. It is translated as CASTWLGQGAGYTF.

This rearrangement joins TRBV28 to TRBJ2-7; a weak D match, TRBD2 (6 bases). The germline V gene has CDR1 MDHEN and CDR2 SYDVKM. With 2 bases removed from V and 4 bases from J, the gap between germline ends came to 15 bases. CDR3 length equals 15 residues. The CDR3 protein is CASSLTGSSSYEQYF. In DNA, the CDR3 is TGTGCCAGCAGTTTAACCGGGAGTAGTAGTTACGAGCAGTACTTC.

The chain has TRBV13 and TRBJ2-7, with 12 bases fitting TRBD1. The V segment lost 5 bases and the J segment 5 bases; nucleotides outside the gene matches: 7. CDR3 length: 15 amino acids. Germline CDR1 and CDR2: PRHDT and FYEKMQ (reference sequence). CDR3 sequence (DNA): TGTGCCAGCAGCACGGGACAGGGGGCGATGAACGAGCAGTACTTC. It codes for CASSTGQGAMNEQYF.

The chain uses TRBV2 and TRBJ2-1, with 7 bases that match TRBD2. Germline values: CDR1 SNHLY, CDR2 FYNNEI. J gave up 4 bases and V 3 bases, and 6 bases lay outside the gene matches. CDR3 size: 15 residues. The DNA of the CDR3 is TGTGCCAGCAGTGATTGGGGGGGGTTGTACAATGAGCAGTTCTTC. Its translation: CASSDWGGLYNEQFF. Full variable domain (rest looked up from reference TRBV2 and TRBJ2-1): EPEVTQTPSHQVTQMGQEVILRCVPISNHLYFYWYRQILGQKVEFLVSFYNNEISEKSEIFDDQFSVERPDGSNFTLKIRSTKLEDSAMYFCASSDWGGLYNEQFFGPGTRLTVL.

The CDR3 here is CASSPSRAGRGREQFF. The CDR3 DNA reads as TGTGCCAGCAGTCCATCACGAGCGGGAAGAGGTCGTGAGCAGTTCTTC. V gene TRBV27 combines with J gene TRBJ2-1; 7 bases match TRBD2. The CDR3 consists of 16 residues. Germline CDR1 is MNHEY and CDR2 is SMNVEV (reference sequence). Trimming cost V 5 bases and J 9 bases; bases outside gene matches: 16.

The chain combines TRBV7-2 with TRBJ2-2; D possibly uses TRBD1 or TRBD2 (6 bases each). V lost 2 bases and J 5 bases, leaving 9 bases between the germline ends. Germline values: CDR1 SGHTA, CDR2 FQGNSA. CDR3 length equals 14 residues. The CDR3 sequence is CASSLTGRTGELFF. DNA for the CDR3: TGTGCCAGCAGCTTAACAGGGAGGACCGGGGAGCTGTTTTTT.

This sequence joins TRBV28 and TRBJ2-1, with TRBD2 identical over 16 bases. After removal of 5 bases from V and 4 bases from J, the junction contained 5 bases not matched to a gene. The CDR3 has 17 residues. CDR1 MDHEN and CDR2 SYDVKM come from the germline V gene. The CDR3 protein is CASSPGLAGGPYNEQFF. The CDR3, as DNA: TGTGCCAGCAGTCCGGGACTAGCGGGAGGGCCTTACAATGAGCAGTTCTTC.

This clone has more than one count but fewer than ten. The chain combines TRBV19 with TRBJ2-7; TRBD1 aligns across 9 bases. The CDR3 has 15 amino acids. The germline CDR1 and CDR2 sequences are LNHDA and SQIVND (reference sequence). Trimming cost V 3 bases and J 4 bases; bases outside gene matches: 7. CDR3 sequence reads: CASSIAGTGFYEQYF. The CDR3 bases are TGTGCCAGTAGTATTGCCGGGACAGGGTTTTACGAGCAGTACTTC. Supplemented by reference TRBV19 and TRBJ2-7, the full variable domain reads DGGITQSPKYLFRKEGQNVTLSCEQNLNHDAMYWYRQDPGQGLRLIYYSQIVNDFQKGDIAEGYSVSREKKESFPLTVTSAQKNPTAFYLCASSIAGTGFYEQYFGPGTRLTVT.

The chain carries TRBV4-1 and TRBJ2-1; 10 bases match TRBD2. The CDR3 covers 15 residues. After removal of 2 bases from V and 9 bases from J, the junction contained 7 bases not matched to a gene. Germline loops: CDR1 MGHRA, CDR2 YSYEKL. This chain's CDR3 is CASSQLPSGSGEQFF. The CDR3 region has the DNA TGCGCCAGCAGCCAACTCCCTAGCGGGAGCGGTGAGCAGTTCTTC.

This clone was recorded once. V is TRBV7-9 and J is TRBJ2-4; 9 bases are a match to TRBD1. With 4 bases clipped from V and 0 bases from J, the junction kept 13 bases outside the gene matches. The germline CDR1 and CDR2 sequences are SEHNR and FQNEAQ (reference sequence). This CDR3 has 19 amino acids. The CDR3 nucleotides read TGTGCCAGCAGCTACCCGCCGGGACAGGGACCGCTAGCCAAAAACATTCAGTACTTC. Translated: CASSYPPGQGPLAKNIQYF.

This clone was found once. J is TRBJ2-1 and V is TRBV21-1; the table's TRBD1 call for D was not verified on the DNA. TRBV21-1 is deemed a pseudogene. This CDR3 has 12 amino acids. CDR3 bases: TGTGCCAGCAGCACTGGACACCCTGAGCAGTTCTTC. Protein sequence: CASSTGHPEQFF.

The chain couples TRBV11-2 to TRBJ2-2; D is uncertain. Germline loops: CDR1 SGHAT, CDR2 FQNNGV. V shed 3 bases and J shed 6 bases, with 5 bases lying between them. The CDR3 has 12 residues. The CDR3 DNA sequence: TGTGCCAGCAGCTTCGACTCCGGGGAGCTGTTTTTT. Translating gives CASSFDSGELFF.

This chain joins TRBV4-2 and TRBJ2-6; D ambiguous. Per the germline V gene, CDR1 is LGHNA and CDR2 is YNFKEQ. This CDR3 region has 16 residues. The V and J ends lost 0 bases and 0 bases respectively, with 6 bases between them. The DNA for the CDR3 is TGTGCCAGCAGCCAAGAAGCAGCCTCTGGGGCCAACGTCCTGACTTTC. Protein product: CASSQEAASGANVLTF.

In DNA form, the CDR3 reads TGTGCCAGCTCCTCGAGTTACTATGGACTAGCGGGGACCGGGGAGCTGTTTTTT. This gives the protein CASSSSYYGLAGTGELFF. This chain connects TRBV4-2 to TRBJ2-2; the match to TRBD2 covers 12 bases. The germline V gene has CDR1 LGHNA and CDR2 YNFKEQ. The CDR3 is 18 amino acids. J was trimmed by 5 bases and V by 8 bases; bases with no gene match: 15.

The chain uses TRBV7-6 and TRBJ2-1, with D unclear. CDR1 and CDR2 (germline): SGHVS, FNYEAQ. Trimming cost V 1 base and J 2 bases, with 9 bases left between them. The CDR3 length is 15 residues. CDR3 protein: CASSLGQEPYNEQFF. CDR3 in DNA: TGTGCCAGCAGCTTAGGGCAGGAGCCCTACAATGAGCAGTTCTTC.

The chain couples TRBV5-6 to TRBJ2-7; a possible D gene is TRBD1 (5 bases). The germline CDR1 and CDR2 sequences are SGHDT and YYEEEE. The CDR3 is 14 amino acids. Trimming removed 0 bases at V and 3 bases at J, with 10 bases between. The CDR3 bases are TGTGCCAGCAGCTTGGCCTTAGGACACTACGAGCAGTACTTC. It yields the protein CASSLALGHYEQYF.

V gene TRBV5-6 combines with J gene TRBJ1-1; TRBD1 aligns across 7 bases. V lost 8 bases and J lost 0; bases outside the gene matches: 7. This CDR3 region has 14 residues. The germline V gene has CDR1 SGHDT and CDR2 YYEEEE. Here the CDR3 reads CASTDRRMNTEAFF. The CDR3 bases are TGTGCCAGTACGGACAGGCGAATGAACACTGAAGCTTTCTTT.

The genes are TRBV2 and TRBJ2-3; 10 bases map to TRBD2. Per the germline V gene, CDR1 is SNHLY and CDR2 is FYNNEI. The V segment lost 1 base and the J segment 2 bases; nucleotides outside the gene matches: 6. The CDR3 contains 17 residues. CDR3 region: CASSEDPSGSLTDTQYF. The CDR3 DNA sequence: TGTGCCAGCAGTGAAGACCCTAGCGGGAGTCTCACAGATACGCAGTATTTT.

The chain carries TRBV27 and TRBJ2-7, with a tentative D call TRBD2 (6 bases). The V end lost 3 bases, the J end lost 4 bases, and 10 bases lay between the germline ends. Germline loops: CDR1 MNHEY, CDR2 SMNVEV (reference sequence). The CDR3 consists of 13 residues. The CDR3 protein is CASSLGEEYEQYF. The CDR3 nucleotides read TGTGCCAGCAGTTTGGGGGAGGAGTACGAGCAGTACTTC.

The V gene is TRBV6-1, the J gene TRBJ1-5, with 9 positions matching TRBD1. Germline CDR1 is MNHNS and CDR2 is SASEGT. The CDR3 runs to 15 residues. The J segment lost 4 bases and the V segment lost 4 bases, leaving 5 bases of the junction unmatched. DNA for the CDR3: TGTGCCAGCAGTGTGGACAGGGGATATAATCAGCCCCAGCATTTT. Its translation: CASSVDRGYNQPQHF.

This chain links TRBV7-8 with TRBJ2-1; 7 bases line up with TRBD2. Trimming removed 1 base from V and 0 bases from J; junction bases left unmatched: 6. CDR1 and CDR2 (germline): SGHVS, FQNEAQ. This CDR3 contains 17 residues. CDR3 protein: CASSLDKSGASYNEQFF. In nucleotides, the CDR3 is TGTGCCAGCAGCTTAGACAAAAGCGGGGCCTCCTACAATGAGCAGTTCTTC. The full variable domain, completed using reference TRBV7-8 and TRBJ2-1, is GAGVSQSPRYKVAKRGQDVALRCDPISGHVSLFWYQQALGQGPEFLTYFQNEAQLDKSGLPSDRFFAERPEGSVSTLKIQRTQQEDSAVYLCASSLDKSGASYNEQFFGPGTRLTVL.